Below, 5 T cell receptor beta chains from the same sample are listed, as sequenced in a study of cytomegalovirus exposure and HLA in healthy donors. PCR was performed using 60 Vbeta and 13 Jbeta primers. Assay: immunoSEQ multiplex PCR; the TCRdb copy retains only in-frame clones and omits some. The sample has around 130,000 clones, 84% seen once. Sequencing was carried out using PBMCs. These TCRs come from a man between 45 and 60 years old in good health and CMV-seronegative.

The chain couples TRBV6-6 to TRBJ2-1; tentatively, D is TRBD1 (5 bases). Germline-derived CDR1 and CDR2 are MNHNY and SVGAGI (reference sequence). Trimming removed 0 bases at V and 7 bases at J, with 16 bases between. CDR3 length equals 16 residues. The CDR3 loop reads CASSYSMGQGSNEQFF. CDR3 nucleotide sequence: TGTGCCAGCAGTTACTCGATGGGGCAGGGATCGAATGAGCAGTTCTTC.

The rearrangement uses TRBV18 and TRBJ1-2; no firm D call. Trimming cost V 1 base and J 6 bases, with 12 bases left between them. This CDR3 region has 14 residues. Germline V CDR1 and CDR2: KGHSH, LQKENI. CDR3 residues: CASSPLGQADGYTF. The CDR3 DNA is TGTGCCAGCTCACCACTTGGGCAGGCCGATGGCTACACCTTC.

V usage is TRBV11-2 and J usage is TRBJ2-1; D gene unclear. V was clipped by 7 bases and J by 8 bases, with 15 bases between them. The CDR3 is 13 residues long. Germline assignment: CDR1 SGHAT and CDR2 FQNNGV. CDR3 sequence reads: CASIRSGFDEQFF. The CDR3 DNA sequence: TGTGCCAGCATCCGATCGGGTTTCGATGAGCAGTTCTTC.

Written as DNA, the CDR3 is TGTGCCAGCAGCCCTCGGGGGGGGCGAAACACTGAAGCTTTCTTT. It is translated as CASSPRGGRNTEAFF. This chain uses TRBV5-4 with TRBJ1-1, with D possibly TRBD1 on 6 matching bases. V was pared by 4 bases and J by 2 bases, with 15 bases between. CDR3 length equals 15 residues. The germline CDR1 and CDR2 sequences are SGHNT and YYREEE (reference sequence). Filled out from reference TRBV5-4 and TRBJ1-1, the complete variable domain reads ETGVTQSPTHLIKTRGQQVTLRCSSQSGHNTVSWYQQALGQGPQFIFQYYREEENGRGNFPPRFSGLQFPNYSSELNVNALELDDSALYLCASSPRGGRNTEAFFGQGTRLTVV.

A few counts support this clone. CDR3 amino acids: CASLQGGANYGYTF. The CDR3 DNA sequence: TGTGCCAGTCTTCAGGGGGGAGCTAACTATGGCTACACCTTC. V and J are TRBV2 and TRBJ1-2; TRBD1 aligns across 7 bases. From germline, CDR1 is SNHLY and CDR2 FYNNEI. The CDR3 length is 14 residues. Trimming cost V 9 bases and J 0 bases; bases outside gene matches: 7.